This T cell receptor beta chain appears in the sequencing data of a study of blood T cell repertoires in COVID-19. Study as a whole: Sample material is recorded as cDNA or gDNA derived from T cells, B-cell-depleted T cells, or PBMCs.

V was shortened by 0 bases and J by 0 bases, with 12 bases between the two germline ends. This CDR3 has 17 amino acids. Germline V CDR1 and CDR2: PRHDT, FYEKMQ (reference sequence). Using immunoSEQ multiplex PCR, the repertoire was profiled, and TCRdb retains in-frame clones only, with some absent. The sample yields about 140,000 clones, 65% to 90% seen once. The sample taken for sequencing was peripheral blood. V and J are TRBV13 and TRBJ2-1; the D gene is possibly TRBD2 (5 bases). This TCR was sampled from a man aged 45 to 65 with acute or convalescent COVID-19. The CDR3 DNA follows: TGTGCCAGCAGCTTAGGCGGGGTACCAGTCTCCTACAATGAGCAGTTCTTC. Encoded protein: CASSLGGVPVSYNEQFF.